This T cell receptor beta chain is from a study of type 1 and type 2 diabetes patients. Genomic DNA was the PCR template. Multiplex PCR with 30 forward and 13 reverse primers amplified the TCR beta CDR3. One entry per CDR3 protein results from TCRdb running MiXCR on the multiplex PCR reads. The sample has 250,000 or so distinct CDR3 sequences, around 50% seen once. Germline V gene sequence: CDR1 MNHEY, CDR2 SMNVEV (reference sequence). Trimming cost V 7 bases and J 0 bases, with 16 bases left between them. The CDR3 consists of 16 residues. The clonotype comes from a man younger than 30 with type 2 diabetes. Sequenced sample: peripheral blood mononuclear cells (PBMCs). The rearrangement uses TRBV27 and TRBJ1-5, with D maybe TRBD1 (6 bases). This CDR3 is CASMPGETYSNQPQHF. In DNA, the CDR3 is TGTGCCAGCATGCCAGGGGAAACTTATAGCAATCAGCCCCAGCATTTT.